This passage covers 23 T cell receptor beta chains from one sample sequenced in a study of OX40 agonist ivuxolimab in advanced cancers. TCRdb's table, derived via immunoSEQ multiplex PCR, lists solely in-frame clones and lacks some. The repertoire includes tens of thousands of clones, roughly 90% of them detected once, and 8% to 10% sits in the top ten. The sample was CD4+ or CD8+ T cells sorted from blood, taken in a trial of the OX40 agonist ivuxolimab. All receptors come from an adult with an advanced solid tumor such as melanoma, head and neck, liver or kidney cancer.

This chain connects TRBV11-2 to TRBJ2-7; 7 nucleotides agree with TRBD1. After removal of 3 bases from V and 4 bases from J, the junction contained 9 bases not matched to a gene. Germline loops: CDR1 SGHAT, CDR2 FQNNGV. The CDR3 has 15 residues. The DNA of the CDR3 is TGTGCCAGCAGCTTCCTTTACAGGGGTAAATACGAGCAGTACTTC. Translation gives CASSFLYRGKYEQYF.

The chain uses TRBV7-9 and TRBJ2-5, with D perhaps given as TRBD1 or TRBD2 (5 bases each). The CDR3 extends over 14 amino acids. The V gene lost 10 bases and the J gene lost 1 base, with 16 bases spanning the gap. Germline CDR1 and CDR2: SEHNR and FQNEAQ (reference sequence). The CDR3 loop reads CATAERGPQETQYF. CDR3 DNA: TGTGCCACAGCAGAGAGGGGACCCCAAGAGACCCAGTACTTC.

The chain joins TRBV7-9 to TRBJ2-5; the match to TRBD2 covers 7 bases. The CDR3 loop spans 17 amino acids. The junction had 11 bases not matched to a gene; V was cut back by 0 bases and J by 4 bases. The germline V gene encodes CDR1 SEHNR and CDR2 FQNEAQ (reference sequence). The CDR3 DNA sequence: TGTGCCAGCAGCTTAGCGAGGGCGGGAGAGGTGTCAGAGACCCAGTACTTC. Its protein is CASSLARAGEVSETQYF.

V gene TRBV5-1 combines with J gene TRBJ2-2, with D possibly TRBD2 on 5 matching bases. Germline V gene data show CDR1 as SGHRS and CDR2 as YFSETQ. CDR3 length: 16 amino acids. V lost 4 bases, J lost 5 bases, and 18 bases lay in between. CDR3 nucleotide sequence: TGCGCCAGCAGCCCCCGGACGGGGATTTTGACCGGGGAGCTGTTTTTT. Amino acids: CASSPRTGILTGELFF.

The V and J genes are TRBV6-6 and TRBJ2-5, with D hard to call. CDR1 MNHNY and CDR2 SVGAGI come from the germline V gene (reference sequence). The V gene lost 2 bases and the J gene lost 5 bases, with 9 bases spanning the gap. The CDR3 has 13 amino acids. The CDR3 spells CASSYQQSETQYF. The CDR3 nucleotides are TGTGCCAGCAGTTACCAACAGTCGGAGACCCAGTACTTC.

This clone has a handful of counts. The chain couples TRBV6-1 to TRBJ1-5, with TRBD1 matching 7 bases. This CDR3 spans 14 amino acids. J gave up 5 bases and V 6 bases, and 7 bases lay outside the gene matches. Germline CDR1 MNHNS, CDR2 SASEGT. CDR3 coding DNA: TGTGCCAGCAGCCGACAGGGTTTTGATCAGCCCCAGCATTTT. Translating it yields CASSRQGFDQPQHF.

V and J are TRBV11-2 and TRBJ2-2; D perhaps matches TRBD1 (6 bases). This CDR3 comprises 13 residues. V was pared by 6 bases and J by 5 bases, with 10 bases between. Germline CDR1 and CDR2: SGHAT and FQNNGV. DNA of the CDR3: TGTGCCAGCAGGAAACAGGGTACCGGGGAGCTGTTTTTT. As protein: CASRKQGTGELFF.

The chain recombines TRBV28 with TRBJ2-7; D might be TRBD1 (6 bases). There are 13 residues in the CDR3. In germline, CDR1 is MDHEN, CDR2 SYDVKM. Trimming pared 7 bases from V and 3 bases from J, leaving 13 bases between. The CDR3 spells CASTLGGFYEQYF. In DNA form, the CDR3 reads TGTGCCAGCACACTAGGGGGATTCTACGAGCAGTACTTC.

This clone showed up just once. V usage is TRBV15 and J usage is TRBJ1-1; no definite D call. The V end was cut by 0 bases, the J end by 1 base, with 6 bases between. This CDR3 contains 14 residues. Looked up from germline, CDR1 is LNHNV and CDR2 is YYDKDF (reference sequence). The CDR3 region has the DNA TGTGCCACCAGCAGAGATGTCCAGAACACTGAAGCTTTCTTT. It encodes CATSRDVQNTEAFF.

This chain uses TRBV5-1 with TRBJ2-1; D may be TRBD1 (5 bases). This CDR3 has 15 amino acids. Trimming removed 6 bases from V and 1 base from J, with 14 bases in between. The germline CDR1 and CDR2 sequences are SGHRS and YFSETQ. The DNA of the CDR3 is TGCGCCAGCACAAGAGGACAAACATCCTACAATGAGCAGTTCTTC. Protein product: CASTRGQTSYNEQFF.

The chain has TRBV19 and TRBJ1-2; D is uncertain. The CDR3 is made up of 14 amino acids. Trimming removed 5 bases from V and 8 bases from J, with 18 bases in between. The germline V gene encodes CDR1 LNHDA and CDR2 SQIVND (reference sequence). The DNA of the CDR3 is TGTGCCAGTAGTTTCCGGACTGCCCCGGGAGGCTACACCTTC. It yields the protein CASSFRTAPGGYTF. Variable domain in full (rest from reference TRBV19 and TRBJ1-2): DGGITQSPKYLFRKEGQNVTLSCEQNLNHDAMYWYRQDPGQGLRLIYYSQIVNDFQKGDIAEGYSVSREKKESFPLTVTSAQKNPTAFYLCASSFRTAPGGYTFGSGTRLTVV.

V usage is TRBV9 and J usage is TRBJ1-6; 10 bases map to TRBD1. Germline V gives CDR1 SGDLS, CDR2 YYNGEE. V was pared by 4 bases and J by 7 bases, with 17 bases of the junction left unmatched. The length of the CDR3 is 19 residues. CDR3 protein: CASSLNSETGTGANSPLHF. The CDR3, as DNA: TGTGCCAGCAGCCTTAATAGTGAGACCGGGACAGGGGCCAATTCACCCCTCCACTTT.

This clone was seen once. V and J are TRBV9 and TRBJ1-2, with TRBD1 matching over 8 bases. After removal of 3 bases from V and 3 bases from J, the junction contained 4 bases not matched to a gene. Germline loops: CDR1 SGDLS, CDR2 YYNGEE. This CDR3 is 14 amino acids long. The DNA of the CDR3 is TGTGCCAGCAGCGGGGGGGACAGGTACTATGGCTACACCTTC. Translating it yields CASSGGDRYYGYTF.

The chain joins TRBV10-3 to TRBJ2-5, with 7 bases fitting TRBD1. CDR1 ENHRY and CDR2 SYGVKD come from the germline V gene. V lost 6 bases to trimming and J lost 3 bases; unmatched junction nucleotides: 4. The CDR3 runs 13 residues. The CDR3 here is CAIRQGPKETQYF. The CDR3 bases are TGTGCCATCAGACAGGGGCCAAAAGAGACCCAGTACTTC.

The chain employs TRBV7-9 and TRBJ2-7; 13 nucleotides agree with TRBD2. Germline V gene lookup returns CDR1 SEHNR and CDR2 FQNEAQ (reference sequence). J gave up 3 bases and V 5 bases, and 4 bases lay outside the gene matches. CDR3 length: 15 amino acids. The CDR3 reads CASSPRTSGGYEQYF. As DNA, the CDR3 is TGTGCCAGCAGCCCCCGGACTAGCGGGGGCTACGAGCAGTACTTC.

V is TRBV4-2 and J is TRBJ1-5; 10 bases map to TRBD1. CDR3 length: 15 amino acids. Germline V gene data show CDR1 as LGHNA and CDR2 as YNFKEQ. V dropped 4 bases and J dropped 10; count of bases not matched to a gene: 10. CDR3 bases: TGTGCCAGCAGCCCCAGAGACAGGGGGCGAGGTCCCCAGCATTTT. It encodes CASSPRDRGRGPQHF.

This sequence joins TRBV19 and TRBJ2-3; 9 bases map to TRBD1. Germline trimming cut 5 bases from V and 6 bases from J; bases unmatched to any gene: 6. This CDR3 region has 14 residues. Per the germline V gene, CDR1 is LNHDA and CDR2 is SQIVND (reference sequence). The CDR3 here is CASSADRGGDTQYF. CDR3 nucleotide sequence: TGTGCCAGTAGTGCGGACAGGGGTGGGGATACGCAGTATTTT. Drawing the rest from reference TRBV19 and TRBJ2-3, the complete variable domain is DGGITQSPKYLFRKEGQNVTLSCEQNLNHDAMYWYRQDPGQGLRLIYYSQIVNDFQKGDIAEGYSVSREKKESFPLTVTSAQKNPTAFYLCASSADRGGDTQYFGPGTRLTVL.

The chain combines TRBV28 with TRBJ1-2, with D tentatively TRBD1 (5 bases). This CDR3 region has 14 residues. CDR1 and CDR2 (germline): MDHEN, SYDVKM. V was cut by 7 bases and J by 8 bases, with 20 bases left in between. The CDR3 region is CASNYGAGDRGYTF. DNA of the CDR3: TGTGCCAGCAATTACGGCGCGGGGGACCGAGGCTACACCTTC.

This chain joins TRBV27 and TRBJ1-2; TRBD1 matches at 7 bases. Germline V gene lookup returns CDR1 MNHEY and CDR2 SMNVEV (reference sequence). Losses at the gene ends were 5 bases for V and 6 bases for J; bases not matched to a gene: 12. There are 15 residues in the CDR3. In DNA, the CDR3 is TGTGCCAGCAGTCCCCACGACAGGGTTACAAATGGCTACACCTTC. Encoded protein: CASSPHDRVTNGYTF.

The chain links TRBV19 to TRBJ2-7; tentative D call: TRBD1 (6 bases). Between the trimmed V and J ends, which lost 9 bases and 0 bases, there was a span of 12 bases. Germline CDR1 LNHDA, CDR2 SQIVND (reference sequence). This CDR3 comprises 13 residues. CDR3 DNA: TGTGCCAGCGCTCCGGGACACTCCTACGAGCAGTACTTC. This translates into CASAPGHSYEQYF.

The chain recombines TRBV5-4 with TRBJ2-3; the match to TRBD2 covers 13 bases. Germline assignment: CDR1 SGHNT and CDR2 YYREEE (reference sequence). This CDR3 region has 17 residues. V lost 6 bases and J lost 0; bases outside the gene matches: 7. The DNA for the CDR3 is TGTGCCAGCACCGGACTAGCGGGAGTGAGTAGCACAGATACGCAGTATTTT. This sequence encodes CASTGLAGVSSTDTQYF.

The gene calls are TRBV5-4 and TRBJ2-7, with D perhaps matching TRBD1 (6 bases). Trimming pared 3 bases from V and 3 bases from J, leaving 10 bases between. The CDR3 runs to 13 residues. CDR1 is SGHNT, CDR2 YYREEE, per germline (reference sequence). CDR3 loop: CASSWDINYEQYF. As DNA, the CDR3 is TGTGCCAGCAGCTGGGACATAAACTACGAGCAGTACTTC.

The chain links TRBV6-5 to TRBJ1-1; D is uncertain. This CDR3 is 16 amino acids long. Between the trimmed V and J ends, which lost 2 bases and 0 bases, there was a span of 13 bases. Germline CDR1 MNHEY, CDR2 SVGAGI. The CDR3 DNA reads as TGTGCCAGCAGTTACCGCTCGCCGGGTCTGAACACTGAAGCTTTCTTT. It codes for CASSYRSPGLNTEAFF.